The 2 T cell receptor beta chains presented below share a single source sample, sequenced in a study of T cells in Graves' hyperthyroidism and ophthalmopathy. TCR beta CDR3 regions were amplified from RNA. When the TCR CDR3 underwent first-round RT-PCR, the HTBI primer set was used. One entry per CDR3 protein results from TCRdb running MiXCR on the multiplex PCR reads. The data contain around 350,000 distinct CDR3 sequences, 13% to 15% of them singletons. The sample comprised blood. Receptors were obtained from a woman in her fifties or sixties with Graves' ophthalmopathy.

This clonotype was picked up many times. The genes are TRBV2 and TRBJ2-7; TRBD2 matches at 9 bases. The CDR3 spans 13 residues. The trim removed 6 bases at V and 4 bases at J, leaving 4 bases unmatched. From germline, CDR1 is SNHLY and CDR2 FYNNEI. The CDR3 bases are TGTGCCAGCAGGGCTAGCGGGGCGTACGAGCAGTACTTC. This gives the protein CASRASGAYEQYF. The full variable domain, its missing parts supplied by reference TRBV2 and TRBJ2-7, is EPEVTQTPSHQVTQMGQEVILRCVPISNHLYFYWYRQILGQKVEFLVSFYNNEISEKSEIFDDQFSVERPDGSNFTLKIRSTKLEDSAMYFCASRASGAYEQYFGPGTRLTVT.

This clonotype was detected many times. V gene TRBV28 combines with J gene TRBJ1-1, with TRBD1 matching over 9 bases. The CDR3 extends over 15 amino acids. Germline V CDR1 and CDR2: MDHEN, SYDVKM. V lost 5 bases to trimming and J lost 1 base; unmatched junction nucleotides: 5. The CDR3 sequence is CASSRDRAANTEAFF. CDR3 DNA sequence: TGTGCCAGCAGTCGGGACAGGGCTGCGAACACTGAAGCTTTCTTT.